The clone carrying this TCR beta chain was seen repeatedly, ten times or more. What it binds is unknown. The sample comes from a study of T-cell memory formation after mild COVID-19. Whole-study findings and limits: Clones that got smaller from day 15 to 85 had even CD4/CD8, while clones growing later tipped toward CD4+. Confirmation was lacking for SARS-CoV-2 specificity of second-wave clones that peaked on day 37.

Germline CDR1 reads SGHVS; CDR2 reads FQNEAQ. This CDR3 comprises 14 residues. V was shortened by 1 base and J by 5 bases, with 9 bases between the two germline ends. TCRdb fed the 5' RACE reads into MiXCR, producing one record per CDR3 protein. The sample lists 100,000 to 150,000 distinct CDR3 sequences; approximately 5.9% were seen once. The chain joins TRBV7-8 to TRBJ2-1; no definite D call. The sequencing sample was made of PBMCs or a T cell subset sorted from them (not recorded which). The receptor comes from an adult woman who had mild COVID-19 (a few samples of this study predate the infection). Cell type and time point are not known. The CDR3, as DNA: TGTGCCAGCAGCTTAGTGTTCGGACACAATGAGCAGTTCTTC. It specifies CASSLVFGHNEQFF.